These 21 T cell receptor beta chains originate from one sample sequenced in a study of T cell clonality in common variable immunodeficiency. Here immunoSEQ multiplex PCR was the method, and the copy in TCRdb shows in-frame clones only, minus some. Observed in the sample are about 81,000 clones, none of them singletons. Sequencing was performed on peripheral blood mononuclear cells. Receptors originate from a person aged 18 to 70 in good health.

This clone was seen many times. From the germline J gene comes the end of the CDR3, since the read stops 3 residues before it. This sequence joins TRBV19 and TRBJ1-2; 7 nucleotides match TRBD1. The germline gives CDR1 LNHDA, CDR2 SQIVND (reference sequence). This CDR3 is 13 amino acids long. The CDR3 here is CASSPGGLQGYTF. The sequenced part of the CDR3 DNA is TGTGCCAGTAGCCCAGGGGGATTGCAGGGC. The whole variable domain, remainder taken from reference TRBV19 and TRBJ1-2, is DGGITQSPKYLFRKEGQNVTLSCEQNLNHDAMYWYRQDPGQGLRLIYYSQIVNDFQKGDIAEGYSVSREKKESFPLTVTSAQKNPTAFYLCASSPGGLQGYTFGSGTRLTVV.

This clone has a count of ten or more. The read falls 3 residues short of the CDR3 end, and the missing part is taken from the germline J gene. The V gene is TRBV5-4, the J gene TRBJ1-2; D is possibly TRBD1 (6 bases). The germline V and J ends were trimmed by 7 bases and 4 bases, with 14 bases remaining between them. The CDR3 spans 13 residues. The V gene's germline CDR1 is SGHNT and CDR2 YYREEE (reference sequence). CDR3 amino acids: CASSGGGSYGYTF. The covered CDR3 bases are TGTGCCAGCTCAGGAGGGGGTTCCTATGGC.

This clone was counted ten times or more. The DNA ends 3 residues before the CDR3 does, and the rest of the CDR3 is filled in from the germline J gene. The V call is TRBV20-1, the J call TRBJ2-5; D may be TRBD1 (5 bases). This CDR3 is built from 13 residues. V dropped 6 bases and J dropped 3 bases, with 14 bases sitting between them. Looked up from germline, CDR1 is DFQATT and CDR2 is SNEGSKA (reference sequence). The CDR3 bases that were read are TGCAGTGCGCTAGACAGACCTGAAGAGACC. Amino acids: CSALDRPEET. The whole CDR3 protein is CSALDRPEETQYF.

This clone has ten or more counts. Read coverage stops 3 residues before the CDR3 terminus; the germline J gene supplies the remainder. The chain has TRBV7-9 and TRBJ2-7; D perhaps matches TRBD1 (6 bases). The CDR3 consists of 13 residues. The germline V and J ends were trimmed by 3 bases and 1 base, with 7 bases remaining between them. Germline V lookup: CDR1 SEHNR, CDR2 FQNEAQ (reference sequence). The DNA read from the CDR3 is TGTGCCAGCAGCTTTGGACAGTCCTACGAG. Amino acids: CASSFGQSYE. The full CDR3 protein is CASSFGQSYEQYF.

The part of the CDR3 DNA that was read is TGTGCCAGCTCACCATTGACAAGCTCCTACGAG. Translation gives CASSPLTSSYE. The whole CDR3 protein reads CASSPLTSSYEQYF. The rearrangement uses TRBV18 and TRBJ2-7; no reliable D call. The read gets to within 3 residues of the CDR3 end, and the germline J gene fills in the rest. From germline, CDR1 is KGHSH and CDR2 LQKENI. The CDR3 length is 14 residues. Trimming pared 2 bases from V and 0 bases from J, leaving 8 bases between. Full variable domain (missing parts from reference TRBV18 and TRBJ2-7): NAGVMQNPRHLVRRRGQEARLRCSPMKGHSHVYWYRQLPEEGLKFMVYLQKENIIDESGMPKERFSAEFPKEGPSILRIQQVVRGDSAAYFCASSPLTSSYEQYFGPGTRLTVT.

In its sample, this clone was seen many times. The sequenced fragment ends 3 residues before the CDR3 boundary, so the rest is inferred from the germline J gene. The chain couples TRBV5-4 to TRBJ2-1; possibly TRBD1 for D (5 bases). V was pared by 0 bases and J by 0 bases, with 7 bases between. This CDR3 has 15 amino acids. Looked up from germline, CDR1 is SGHNT and CDR2 is YYREEE (reference sequence). The part of the CDR3 DNA that was read is TGTGCCAGCAGCTTGGGACAGTCCTCCTACAATGAG. Encoded protein: CASSLGQSSYNE. The complete CDR3 sequence is CASSLGQSSYNEQFF.

This clone was detected ten times or more. The read terminates 3 residues before the CDR3 end, so the remaining end is supplied by the germline J gene. This sample includes further DNA sequences coding for the same CDR3. The chain combines TRBV5-1 with TRBJ2-3; 8 bases agree with TRBD2. The CDR3 spans 14 residues. Germline CDR1 is SGHRS and CDR2 is YFSETQ. Losses at the gene ends were 3 bases for V and 1 base for J; bases not matched to a gene: 1. The sequenced CDR3 bases are TGCGCCAGCAGCTCGACTAGCGGCACAGATACG. Its translation: CASSSTSGTDT. The CDR3 as a whole reads CASSSTSGTDTQYF.

This clone has ten or more counts. The junction departs from the called germline gene at one end, perhaps through a read error. The CDR3 is cut off 3 residues early in the read; its end comes from the germline J gene. The genes are TRBV7-2 and TRBJ2-2, with 10 nucleotides matching TRBD2. From germline, CDR1 is SGHTA and CDR2 FQGNSA. The CDR3 extends over 18 amino acids. CDR3 DNA (partial): TGTGCCAGCAGCCTAGCCGCCGGGCTAGCGGGAGTCACCGGGGAG. The encoded protein is CASSLAAGLAGVTGE. The whole CDR3 sequence reads CASSLAAGLAGVTGELFF.

Ten or more counts support this clone. The read stops 3 residues short of the end of the CDR3; the missing end is completed from the germline J gene. The chain links TRBV10-3 to TRBJ2-1; 15 bases map to TRBD2. From germline, CDR1 is ENHRY and CDR2 SYGVKD. V lost 4 bases to trimming and J lost 2 bases; unmatched junction nucleotides: 9. The CDR3 consists of 19 residues. The CDR3 here is CAISGQGLAGGFTYNEQFF. The CDR3 DNA, read in part, is TGTGCCATCAGTGGGCAGGGACTAGCGGGAGGCTTTACCTACAATGAG.

This clone was found many times. The DNA ends 3 residues before the CDR3 does, and the rest of the CDR3 is filled in from the germline J gene. The chain carries TRBV20-1 and TRBJ2-4, with 10 bases matching TRBD2. From germline, CDR1 is DFQATT and CDR2 SNEGSKA (reference sequence). There are 17 residues in the CDR3. V gave up 0 bases and J gave up 4 bases; unmatched junction bases: 9. The CDR3 loop is CSARDFTSGTKKNIQYF. The sequenced part of the CDR3 DNA is TGCAGTGCTAGAGATTTCACTAGCGGGACAAAGAAAAACATT.

This clone was observed at least ten times. The missing CDR3 end, 3 residues past where the read stops, is filled in from the germline J gene. This chain links TRBV20-1 with TRBJ2-7, with TRBD2 matching 13 bases. Losses at the gene ends were 4 bases for V and 0 bases for J; bases not matched to a gene: 12. This CDR3 has 18 residues. Germline loops: CDR1 DFQATT, CDR2 SNEGSKA (reference sequence). CDR3 DNA, as far as it was read: TGCAGTGCTACTACACTGGGGACTAGCGGGATGTCCTCCTACGAG. Residues: CSATTLGTSGMSSYE. The full CDR3 protein reads CSATTLGTSGMSSYEQYF.

This clone was recorded many times. The CDR3 end is not reached by the read, which stops 3 residues before it; the germline J gene fills it in. The genes are TRBV19 and TRBJ2-7, with 8 bases aligning to TRBD1. Germline values: CDR1 LNHDA, CDR2 SQIVND (reference sequence). CDR3 length: 15 residues. The V segment lost 5 bases and the J segment 3 bases; nucleotides outside the gene matches: 9. The CDR3 protein is CASSVTGTGYYEQYF. The sequenced part of the CDR3 DNA is TGTGCCAGTAGTGTCACTGGGACAGGATACTACGAG.

This clone was counted many times. The read stops 3 residues short of the end of the CDR3; the missing end is completed from the germline J gene. The chain carries TRBV5-1 and TRBJ2-2; D perhaps matches TRBD1 (5 bases). The germline gives CDR1 SGHRS, CDR2 YFSETQ. V was trimmed by 5 bases and J by 7 bases, leaving 15 bases between them. The CDR3 loop spans 14 amino acids. Incomplete CDR3 DNA: TGCGCCAGCAGAAGGGTTTTGGACAACGGGGAG. It specifies CASRRVLDNGE. The whole CDR3 reads CASRRVLDNGELFF. Together with reference TRBV5-1 and TRBJ2-2, the CDR3 gives the full variable domain: KAGVTQTPRYLIKTRGQQVTLSCSPISGHRSVSWYQQTPGQGLQFLFEYFSETQRNKGNFPGRFSGRQFSNSRSEMNVSTLELGDSALYLCASRRVLDNGELFFGEGSRLTVL.

This clone was seen repeatedly, ten times or more. The CDR3 loop reads CASSLAFTREQFF. Incomplete CDR3 DNA: TGCGCCAGCAGCTTGGCCTTCACGCGTGAG. The chain joins TRBV5-1 to TRBJ2-1; D is unresolved. From the germline J gene comes the end of the CDR3, since the read stops 3 residues before it. Germline lookup yields CDR1 SGHRS and CDR2 YFSETQ. The CDR3 is made up of 13 amino acids. V was cut by 0 bases and J by 9 bases, with 10 bases left in between.

This clone was counted many times. The CDR3 end lies 3 residues beyond the end of the read and is filled in from the germline J gene. V and J are TRBV6-4 and TRBJ1-4, with 10 bases matching TRBD1. The length of the CDR3 is 15 residues. The J segment lost 5 bases and the V segment lost 3 bases, leaving 3 bases of the junction unmatched. CDR1 is MRHNA and CDR2 is SNTAGT in the germline V gene. CDR3 DNA, as far as it was read: TGTGCCAGCAGTGAGTCGGGACAGGGGAATGAAAAA. Residues: CASSESGQGNEK. The whole CDR3 is CASSESGQGNEKLFF.

The table lists this clone with a few counts. Incomplete CDR3 DNA: TGCAGTGCTAGAGATGTACAGGGATTGTATAATTCACCC. As protein: CSARDVQGLYNSP. The CDR3 in its entirety is CSARDVQGLYNSPLHF. The genes are TRBV20-1 and TRBJ1-6, with D possibly being TRBD1 (6 bases). Coverage ceases 3 residues before the CDR3 finishes, and the germline J gene fills in the end. Germline CDR1 and CDR2: DFQATT and SNEGSKA (reference sequence). V was cut by 0 bases and J by 4 bases, with 13 bases left in between. CDR3 length: 16 residues.

This clone was observed at least ten times. The DNA ends 3 residues before the CDR3 does, and the rest of the CDR3 is filled in from the germline J gene. The V call is TRBV7-9, the J call TRBJ1-1; the D gene is possibly TRBD1 (5 bases). CDR3 size: 13 residues. The V and J ends lost 5 bases and 5 bases respectively, with 12 bases between them. Germline V gene sequence: CDR1 SEHNR, CDR2 FQNEAQ (reference sequence). The chain's CDR3 is CASSRIQGTEAFF. CDR3 DNA (partial): TGTGCCAGCAGCCGCATCCAGGGAACTGAA.

This clone was seen many times. The junction differs from germline at one of its ends, possibly a read error. The read halts 3 residues ahead of the CDR3 end, with the missing end drawn from the germline J gene. This chain links TRBV7-7 with TRBJ2-5, with 10 bases aligning to TRBD2. CDR3 length equals 17 residues. Germline V gene data show CDR1 as SSHAT and CDR2 as FNYEAQ (reference sequence). Incomplete CDR3 DNA: TGTGCTAGCAGCCCGTGGAATAGCGGGAGGAGTTGGGAGACC. Amino acids: CASSPWNSGRSWET. The entire CDR3 is CASSPWNSGRSWETQYF.

This clone has a count of ten or more. Read coverage stops 3 residues before the CDR3 terminus; the germline J gene supplies the remainder. V and J are TRBV2 and TRBJ2-1, with TRBD2 matching 8 bases. The CDR3 is 15 residues long. CDR1 SNHLY and CDR2 FYNNEI come from the germline V gene. Trimming took 4 bases from V and 1 from J; bases not matched to a gene: 3. This chain's CDR3 is CASSAGGGSYNEQFF. The CDR3 DNA, read in part, is TGTGCCAGCAGTGCCGGGGGGGGGTCCTACAATGAG.

This clone was picked up many times. With the read ending 3 residues before the CDR3 end, the germline J gene is used to fill in that end. The V and J genes are TRBV6-2 or TRBV6-3 and TRBJ2-7; 8 bases map to TRBD1. In germline, CDR1 is MNHEY, CDR2 SVGEGT. The CDR3 consists of 14 residues. After removal of 6 bases from V and 0 bases from J, the junction contained 4 bases not matched to a gene. The CDR3 sequence is CASRNRGASYEQYF. The CDR3 DNA, read in part, is TGTGCCAGCAGGAACAGGGGGGCCTCCTACGAG.

This clone has at least ten counts. The read ends 3 residues early relative to the CDR3; the germline J gene fills the gap. This chain links TRBV5-1 with TRBJ2-1; 9 bases are a match to TRBD1. Germline assignment: CDR1 SGHRS and CDR2 YFSETQ. Trimming cost V 5 bases and J 6 bases; bases outside gene matches: 6. The CDR3 runs 14 residues. CDR3 protein: CASSQSTGGNEQFF. The CDR3 bases that were read are TGCGCCAGCAGTCAGTCGACAGGGGGCAATGAG.